The clone carrying this TCR beta chain came up many times. Its antigen is as yet unknown. The sample originates from a study of T cells in Graves' hyperthyroidism and ophthalmopathy. What was amplified from RNA transcripts were TCR beta CDR3 regions. Researchers ran a first-round RT-PCR on the TCR CDR3 using the HTBI primer set. TCRdb itself ran the multiplex PCR reads through MiXCR, one entry per CDR3 protein. The data hold approximately 640,000 distinct CDR3 sequences, with roughly 17% observed a single time. The V and J ends lost 1 base and 2 bases respectively, with 11 bases between them. This CDR3 is 15 amino acids long. Germline CDR1 and CDR2: SEHNR and FQNEAQ (reference sequence). Study-wide results and caveats: Blood also contained most expanded thyroid clonotypes above 0.001.

Exclusion of a patient resulted from uncontrolled infection, other autoimmune disease, pregnancy or lactation. The J gene is TRBJ1-1, the V gene TRBV7-9; no clear D. The clonotype originates from a man aged 45-65 years with Graves' hyperthyroidism. Input material: blood. The CDR3 reads CASSLGAAINTEAFF. DNA of the CDR3: TGTGCCAGCAGCTTAGGAGCGGCCATAAACACTGAAGCTTTCTTT.